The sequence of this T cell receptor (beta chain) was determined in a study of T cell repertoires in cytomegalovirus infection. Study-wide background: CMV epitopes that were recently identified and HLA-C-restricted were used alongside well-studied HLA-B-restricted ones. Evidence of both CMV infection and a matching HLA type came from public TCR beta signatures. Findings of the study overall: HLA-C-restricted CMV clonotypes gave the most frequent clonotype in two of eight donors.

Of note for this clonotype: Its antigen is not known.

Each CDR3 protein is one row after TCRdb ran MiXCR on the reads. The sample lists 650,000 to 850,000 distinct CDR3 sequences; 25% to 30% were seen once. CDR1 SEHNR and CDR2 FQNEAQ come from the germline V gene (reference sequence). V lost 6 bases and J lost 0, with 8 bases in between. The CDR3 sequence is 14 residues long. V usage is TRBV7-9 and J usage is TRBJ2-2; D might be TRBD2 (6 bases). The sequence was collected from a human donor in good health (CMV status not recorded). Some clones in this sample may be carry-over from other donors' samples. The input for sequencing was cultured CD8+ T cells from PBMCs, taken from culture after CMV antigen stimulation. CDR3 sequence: CASRRDSNTGELFF. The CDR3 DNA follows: TGTGCCAGCAGGCGGGATTCGAACACCGGGGAGCTGTTTTTT.